This record looks at one T cell receptor (beta chain) sequence and its context. As yet, its antigen is unknown. The data derive from a study of OX40 agonist ivuxolimab in advanced cancers. Study-level background: Enrollees could have had prior anti-PD-1, anti-PD-L1 or anti-CTLA-4 therapy, which about 40% had received. General study results and limits: Mean expanded clone counts were higher in CD8+ than CD4+ T cells. Among patients with partial responses at 0.1-3.0 mg/kg, clonal expansion was among the lowest. Circulating CD4+ and CD8+ T cells showed clonal expansion by week 6 at 0.1 to 3.0 mg/kg.

Per the germline V gene, CDR1 is SGHTA and CDR2 is FQGTGA. The ends lost 3 bases at V and 6 bases at J; junction bases unmatched: 7. The CDR3 length is 16 residues. Profiling relied on immunoSEQ multiplex PCR, and the TCRdb table lists in-frame clones only, not all of them. The table shows 65,000 to 85,000 clones, with about 81% occurring only once. The genes are TRBV7-3 and TRBJ2-2; the match to TRBD1 covers 10 bases. The clonotype comes from an adult with an advanced solid tumor such as melanoma, head and neck, liver or kidney cancer. The sequenced sample was CD4+ or CD8+ T cells sorted from blood, obtained in a trial of the OX40 agonist ivuxolimab. CDR3 protein: CASSFAGTGEPGELFF. Written as DNA, the CDR3 is TGTGCCAGCAGCTTTGCCGGGACAGGGGAGCCCGGGGAGCTGTTTTTT.